The following is a T cell receptor beta chain sequence with its context. This sample was included in a study of blood T cell repertoires in COVID-19. Study background: Donors in the United States, Italy and Spain gave samples during acute or convalescent COVID-19. PBMCs, B-cell-depleted T cells, or T cells were the source of the cDNA or gDNA that made up the material.

Authors' analysis steps: Estimation of nucleated cell counts relied on the amplification of reference gene primers. Here immunoSEQ multiplex PCR was the method, and the copy in TCRdb shows in-frame clones only, minus some. V, J and clone size are those of that table, while D and trimming were read from the DNA. In the table there are about 220,000 clones, approximately 82% of which are singletons. The receptor was derived from a woman between 50 and 59 years old with acute or convalescent COVID-19. Sequences were obtained from peripheral blood.

The CDR3 sequence: CASSPPIAGNEQFF. DNA of the CDR3: TGTGCCAGCAGCCCTCCCATAGCGGGCAATGAGCAGTTCTTC. V is TRBV5-4 and J is TRBJ2-1; 7 bases line up with TRBD2. J was trimmed by 6 bases and V by 4 bases; bases with no gene match: 7. The CDR3 contains 14 residues. Per the germline V gene, CDR1 is SGHNT and CDR2 is YYREEE (reference sequence).